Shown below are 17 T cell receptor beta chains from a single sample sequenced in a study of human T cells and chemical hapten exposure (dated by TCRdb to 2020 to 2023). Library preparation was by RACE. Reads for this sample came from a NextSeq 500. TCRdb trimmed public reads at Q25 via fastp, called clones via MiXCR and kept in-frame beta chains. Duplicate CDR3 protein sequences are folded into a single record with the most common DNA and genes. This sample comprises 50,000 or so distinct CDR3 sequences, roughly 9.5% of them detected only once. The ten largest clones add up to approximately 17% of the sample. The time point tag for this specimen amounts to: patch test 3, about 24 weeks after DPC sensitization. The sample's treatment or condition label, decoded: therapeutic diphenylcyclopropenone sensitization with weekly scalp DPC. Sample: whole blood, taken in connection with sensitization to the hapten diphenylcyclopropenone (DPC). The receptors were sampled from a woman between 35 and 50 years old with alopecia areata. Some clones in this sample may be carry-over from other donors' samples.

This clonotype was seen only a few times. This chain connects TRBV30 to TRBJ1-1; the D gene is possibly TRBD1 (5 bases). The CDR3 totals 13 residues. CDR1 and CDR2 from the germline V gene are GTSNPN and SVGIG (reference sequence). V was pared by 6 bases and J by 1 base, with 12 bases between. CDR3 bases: TGTGCCTGCCTCACAGGCCCGAACACTGAAGCTTTCTTT. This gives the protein CACLTGPNTEAFF.

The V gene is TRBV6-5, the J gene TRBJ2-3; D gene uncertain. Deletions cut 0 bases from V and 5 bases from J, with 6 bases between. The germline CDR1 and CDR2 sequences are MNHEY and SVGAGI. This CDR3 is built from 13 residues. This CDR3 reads CASSYSRLDTQYF. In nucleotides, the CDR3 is TGTGCCAGCAGTTACTCCCGACTAGATACGCAGTATTTT.

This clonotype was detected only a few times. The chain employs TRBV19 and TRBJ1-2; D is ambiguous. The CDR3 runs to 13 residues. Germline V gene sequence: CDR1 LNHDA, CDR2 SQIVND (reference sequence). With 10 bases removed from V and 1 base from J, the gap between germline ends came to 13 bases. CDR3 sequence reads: CATQPWGNYGYTF. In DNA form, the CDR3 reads TGTGCCACCCAACCATGGGGTAACTATGGCTACACCTTC.

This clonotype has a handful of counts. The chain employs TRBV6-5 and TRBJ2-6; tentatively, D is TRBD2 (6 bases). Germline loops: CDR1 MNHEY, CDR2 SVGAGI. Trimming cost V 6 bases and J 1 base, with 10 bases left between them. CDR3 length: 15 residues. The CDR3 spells CASSYRGSGANVLTF. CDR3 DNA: TGTGCCAGCAGCTACCGGGGGTCTGGGGCCAACGTCCTGACTTTC.

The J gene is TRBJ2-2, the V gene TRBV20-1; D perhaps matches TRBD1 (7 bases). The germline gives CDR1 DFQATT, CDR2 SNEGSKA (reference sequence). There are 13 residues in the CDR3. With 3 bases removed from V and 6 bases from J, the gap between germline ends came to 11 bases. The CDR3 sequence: CSASQGEAGELFF. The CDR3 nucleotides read TGCAGTGCTAGCCAGGGGGAGGCCGGGGAGCTGTTTTTT.

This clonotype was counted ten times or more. CDR3 sequence reads: CASSRKGTGDLTEAFF. DNA of the CDR3: TGTGCCAGCAGTCGAAAGGGAACAGGGGATCTGACTGAAGCTTTCTTT. The V call is TRBV2, the J call TRBJ1-1, with TRBD1 identical over 7 bases. V lost 5 bases and J lost 5; bases outside the gene matches: 14. This CDR3 has 16 residues. In germline, CDR1 is SNHLY, CDR2 FYNNEI.

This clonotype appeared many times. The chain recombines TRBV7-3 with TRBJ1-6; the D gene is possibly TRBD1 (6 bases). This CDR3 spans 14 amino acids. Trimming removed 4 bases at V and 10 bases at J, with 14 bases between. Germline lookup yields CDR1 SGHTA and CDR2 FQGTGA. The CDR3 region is CASSSRGSASPLHF. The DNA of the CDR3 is TGTGCCAGCAGCTCTAGGGGGTCAGCCTCACCCCTCCACTTT.

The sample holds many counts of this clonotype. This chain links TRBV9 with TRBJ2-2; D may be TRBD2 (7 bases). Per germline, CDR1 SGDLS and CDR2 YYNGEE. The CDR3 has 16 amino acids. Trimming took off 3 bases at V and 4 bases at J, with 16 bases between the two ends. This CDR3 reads CASSAQGGAGTGELFF. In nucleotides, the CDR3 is TGTGCCAGCAGCGCCCAAGGGGGGGCCGGCACCGGGGAGCTGTTTTTT.

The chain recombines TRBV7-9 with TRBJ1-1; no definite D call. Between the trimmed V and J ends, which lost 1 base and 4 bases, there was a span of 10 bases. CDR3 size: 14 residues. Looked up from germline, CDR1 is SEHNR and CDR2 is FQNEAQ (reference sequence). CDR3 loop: CASSLGAVVTEAFF. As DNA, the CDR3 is TGTGCCAGCAGCTTAGGGGCGGTGGTCACTGAAGCTTTCTTT.

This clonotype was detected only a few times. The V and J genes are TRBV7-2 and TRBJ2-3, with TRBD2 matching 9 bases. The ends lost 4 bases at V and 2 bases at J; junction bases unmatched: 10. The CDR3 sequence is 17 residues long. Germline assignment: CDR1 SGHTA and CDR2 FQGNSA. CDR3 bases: TGTGCCAGCAGCTCCAAGCGGGGGGCTTACCCCACAGATACGCAGTATTTT. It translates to CASSSKRGAYPTDTQYF.

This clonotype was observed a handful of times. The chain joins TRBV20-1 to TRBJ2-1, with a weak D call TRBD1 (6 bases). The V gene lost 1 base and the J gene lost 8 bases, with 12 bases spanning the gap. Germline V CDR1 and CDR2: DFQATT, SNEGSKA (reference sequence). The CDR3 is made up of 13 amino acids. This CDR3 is CSARGSRGDEQFF. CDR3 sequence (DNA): TGCAGTGCTAGAGGAAGCAGGGGCGATGAGCAGTTCTTC.

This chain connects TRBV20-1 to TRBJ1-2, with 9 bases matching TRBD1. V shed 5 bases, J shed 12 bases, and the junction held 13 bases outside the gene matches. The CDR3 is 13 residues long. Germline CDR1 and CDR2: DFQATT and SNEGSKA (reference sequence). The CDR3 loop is CSAGPGQGDLHTF. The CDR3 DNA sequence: TGCAGTGCTGGTCCGGGACAGGGTGATCTTCACACCTTC.

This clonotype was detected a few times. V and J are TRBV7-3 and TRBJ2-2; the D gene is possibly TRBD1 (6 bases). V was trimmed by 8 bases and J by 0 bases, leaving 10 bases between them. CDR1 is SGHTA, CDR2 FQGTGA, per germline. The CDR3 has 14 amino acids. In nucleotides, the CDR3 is TGTGCCAGCGGACAGCGTCCGAACACCGGGGAGCTGTTTTTT. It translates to CASGQRPNTGELFF.

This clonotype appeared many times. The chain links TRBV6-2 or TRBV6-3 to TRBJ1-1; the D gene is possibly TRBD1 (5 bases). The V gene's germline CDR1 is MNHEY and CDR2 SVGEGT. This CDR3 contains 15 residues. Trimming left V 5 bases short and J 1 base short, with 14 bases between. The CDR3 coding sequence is TGTGCCAGCAGTCCAATATCTACAGGGAACACTGAAGCTTTCTTT. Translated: CASSPISTGNTEAFF.

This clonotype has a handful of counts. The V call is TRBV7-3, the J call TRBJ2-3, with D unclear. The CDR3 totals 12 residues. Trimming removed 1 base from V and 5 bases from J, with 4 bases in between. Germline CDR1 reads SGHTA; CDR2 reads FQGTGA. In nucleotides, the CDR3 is TGTGCCAGCAGCTTAAGCCGAGATACGCAGTATTTT. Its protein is CASSLSRDTQYF.

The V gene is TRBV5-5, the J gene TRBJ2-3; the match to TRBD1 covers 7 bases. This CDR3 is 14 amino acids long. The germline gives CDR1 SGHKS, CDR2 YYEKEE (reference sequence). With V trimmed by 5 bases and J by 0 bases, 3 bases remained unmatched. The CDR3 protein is CASSPTGSTDTQYF. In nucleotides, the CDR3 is TGTGCCAGCAGTCCGACAGGGAGCACAGATACGCAGTATTTT.

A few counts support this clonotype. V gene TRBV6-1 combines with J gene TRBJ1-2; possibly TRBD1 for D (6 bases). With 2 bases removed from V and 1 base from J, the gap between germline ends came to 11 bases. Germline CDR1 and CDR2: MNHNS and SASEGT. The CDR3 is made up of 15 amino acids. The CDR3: CASSELNRDNYGYTF. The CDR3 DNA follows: TGTGCCAGCAGTGAATTGAACAGGGATAACTATGGCTACACCTTC.